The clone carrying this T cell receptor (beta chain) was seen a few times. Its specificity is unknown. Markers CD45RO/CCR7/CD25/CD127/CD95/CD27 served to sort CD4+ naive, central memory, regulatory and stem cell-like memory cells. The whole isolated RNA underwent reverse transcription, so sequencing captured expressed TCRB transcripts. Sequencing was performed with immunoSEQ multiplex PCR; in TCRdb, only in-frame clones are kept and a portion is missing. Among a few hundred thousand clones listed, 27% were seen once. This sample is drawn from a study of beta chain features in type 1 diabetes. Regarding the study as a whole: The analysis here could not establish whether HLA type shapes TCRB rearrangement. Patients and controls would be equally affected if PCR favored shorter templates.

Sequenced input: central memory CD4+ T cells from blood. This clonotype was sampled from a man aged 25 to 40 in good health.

The CDR3 bases are TGTGCCAGCAGCGTCCGACAGGGTGGAGGCACTGAAGCTTTCTTT. Protein: CASSVRQGGGTEAFF. The chain is built from TRBV5-4 and TRBJ1-1, with TRBD1 matching 7 bases. The length of the CDR3 is 15 residues. Germline V CDR1 and CDR2: SGHNT, YYREEE (reference sequence). V gave up 4 bases and J gave up 4 bases; unmatched junction bases: 10.